The 26 T cell receptor beta chains in this list originate from one sample, sequenced in a study of shared clonotypes between healthy human individuals. The repertoire was sequenced with immunoSEQ multiplex PCR; TCRdb's copy has only in-frame clones and lacks some. The sample has about 1.1 million clones, around 78% seen once; the top ten hold under 0.65%. Sequencing input: memory CD4+ T cells from PBMCs. Sample subset: CD45RA-negative fraction. These receptors all come from a man aged 18-30 years in good health. Some clones in this sample may be carry-over from other donors' samples.

This clone was counted a single time. Other nucleotide sequences from this sample produce the same CDR3. This chain connects TRBV4-1 to TRBJ2-4; D call uncertain. The CDR3 runs 16 residues. From germline, CDR1 is MGHRA and CDR2 YSYEKL. V lost 2 bases, J lost 3 bases, and 14 bases lay in between. Here the CDR3 DNA reads TGCGCCAGCAGCCAAAGTGTTGCGGACGTCAAAAACATTCAGTACTTC. This sequence encodes CASSQSVADVKNIQYF.

The chain joins TRBV7-9 to TRBJ2-5; no reliable D call. Germline V gene data show CDR1 as SEHNR and CDR2 as FQNEAQ (reference sequence). This CDR3 is 15 amino acids long. The germline V and J ends were trimmed by 5 bases and 3 bases, with 16 bases remaining between them. The DNA for the CDR3 is TGTGCCAGCAGCCCAGACCGATGGTTAGAAGAGACCCAGTACTTC. As protein: CASSPDRWLEETQYF.

The gene calls are TRBV7-3 and TRBJ2-1; D ambiguous. CDR3 length: 14 amino acids. Trimming pared 5 bases from V and 5 bases from J, leaving 13 bases between. CDR1 and CDR2 from the germline V gene are SGHTA and FQGTGA. Here the CDR3 reads CASSPTGPNNEQFF. For the CDR3, the DNA is TGTGCCAGCAGCCCCACCGGGCCGAACAATGAGCAGTTCTTC. Using reference TRBV7-3 and TRBJ2-1 for the parts outside the CDR3, the full variable domain is GAGVSQTPSNKVTEKGKYVELRCDPISGHTALYWYRQSLGQGPEFLIYFQGTGAADDSGLPNDRFFAVRPEGSVSTLKIQRTERGDSAVYLCASSPTGPNNEQFFGPGTRLTVL.

Details on this clone: At one end, the junction sequence differs from germline, possibly due to a read error. The chain joins TRBV29-1 to TRBJ1-1; D is perhaps TRBD1 (6 bases). The CDR3 totals 8 residues. Germline CDR1 SQVTM, CDR2 ANQGSEA. The CDR3 region is CSVGGTTF. In DNA form, the CDR3 reads TGCAGCGTTGGTGGGACAACTTTT. Combining the CDR3 with reference TRBV29-1 and TRBJ1-1 gives the whole variable domain SAVISQKPSRDICQRGTSLTIQCQVDSQVTMMFWYRQQPGQSLTLIATANQGSEATYESGFVIDKFPISRPNLTFSTLTVSNMSPEDSSIYLCSVGGTTFGQGTRLTVV.

The rearrangement links TRBV7-3 to TRBJ2-1, with 8 bases that match TRBD2. From germline, CDR1 is SGHTA and CDR2 FQGTGA. This CDR3 spans 16 amino acids. Losses at the gene ends were 1 base for V and 8 bases for J; bases not matched to a gene: 10. The CDR3 loop is CASSLRVERERDEQFF. The CDR3, as DNA: TGTGCCAGCAGCTTAAGAGTGGAGCGGGAGAGGGATGAGCAGTTCTTC.

The chain couples TRBV21-1 to TRBJ1-3; whether TRBD1, the table's D call, matches the DNA was not checked. TRBV21-1 represents a pseudogene. The CDR3 runs 16 residues. The chain's CDR3 is CASSKGAGPHGNTIYF. The CDR3 region has the DNA TGTGCCAGCAGCAAAGGGGCAGGGCCTCATGGAAACACCATATATTTT.

V usage is TRBV6-6 and J usage is TRBJ1-3; D uncertain. V was clipped by 1 base and J by 0 bases, with 10 bases between them. The CDR3 is made up of 16 amino acids. Germline CDR1 is MNHNY and CDR2 is SVGAGI (reference sequence). CDR3 coding DNA: TGTGCCAGCAGTTACTTACGACCCTTCTCTGGAAACACCATATATTTT. It is translated as CASSYLRPFSGNTIYF.

The chain links TRBV15 to TRBJ2-5; D is perhaps TRBD2 (5 bases). The CDR3 loop spans 14 amino acids. V lost 1 base and J 7 bases, leaving 13 bases between the germline ends. CDR1 is LNHNV, CDR2 YYDKDF, per germline (reference sequence). The DNA for the CDR3 is TGTGCCACCAGCAGAGGGGAGCCGTCGGGGACCCAGTACTTC. Its translation: CATSRGEPSGTQYF.

This clone was observed many times. The chain combines TRBV25-1 with TRBJ2-3; no reliable D call. CDR3 size: 11 residues. Germline CDR1 MGHDK, CDR2 SYGVNS. Deletions cut 4 bases from V and 6 bases from J, with 5 bases between. The CDR3 loop is CASSGWDTQYF. The CDR3 region has the DNA TGTGCCAGCAGTGGATGGGATACGCAGTATTTT.

The genes are TRBV2 and TRBJ2-2; weak D call: TRBD1 (5 bases). This CDR3 spans 15 amino acids. V shed 4 bases and J shed 2 bases, with 11 bases lying between them. Looked up from germline, CDR1 is SNHLY and CDR2 is FYNNEI. CDR3 sequence: CASSAQGSNTGELFF. CDR3 coding DNA: TGTGCCAGCAGTGCCCAGGGATCAAACACCGGGGAGCTGTTTTTT. The entire variable domain, with the rest obtained from reference TRBV2 and TRBJ2-2, is as follows: EPEVTQTPSHQVTQMGQEVILRCVPISNHLYFYWYRQILGQKVEFLVSFYNNEISEKSEIFDDQFSVERPDGSNFTLKIRSTKLEDSAMYFCASSAQGSNTGELFFGEGSRLTVL.

As for this clone: The sample has other DNA sequences that encode this CDR3 too. The chain recombines TRBV7-9 with TRBJ2-1; 9 bases fit TRBD2. Trimming removed 1 base from V and 3 bases from J; junction bases left unmatched: 1. The germline V gene has CDR1 SEHNR and CDR2 FQNEAQ (reference sequence). The CDR3 runs to 15 residues. The CDR3 here is CASSLELAGYNEQFF. CDR3 in DNA: TGTGCCAGCAGCTTAGAACTAGCGGGCTACAATGAGCAGTTCTTC.

The chain recombines TRBV14 with TRBJ2-1; D is tentatively TRBD1 or TRBD2 (5 bases each). The CDR3 is made up of 15 amino acids. CDR1 and CDR2 from the germline V gene are SGHDN and FVKESK. V dropped 1 base and J dropped 4 bases, with 11 bases sitting between them. CDR3 in amino acids: CASSQVGTVYNEQFF. Here the CDR3 DNA reads TGTGCCAGCAGCCAAGTGGGGACCGTTTACAATGAGCAGTTCTTC.

J is TRBJ2-2 and V is TRBV5-1; D might be TRBD1 (6 bases). Deletions cut 3 bases from V and 3 bases from J, with 12 bases between. Germline V gives CDR1 SGHRS, CDR2 YFSETQ. This CDR3 spans 15 amino acids. CDR3 loop: CASSWRTAYTGELFF. CDR3 nucleotide sequence: TGCGCCAGCAGCTGGAGGACAGCTTACACCGGGGAGCTGTTTTTT.

The chain joins TRBV9 to TRBJ2-3; D unresolved. The CDR3 has 15 residues. Germline CDR1 SGDLS, CDR2 YYNGEE. V was trimmed by 2 bases and J by 4 bases, leaving 14 bases between them. The CDR3 nucleotides are TGTGCCAGCAGCGTTACAGCTTTACCTCCAGATACGCAGTATTTT. Translating it yields CASSVTALPPDTQYF.

V gene TRBV14 combines with J gene TRBJ1-2; 9 nucleotides agree with TRBD1. With 4 bases clipped from V and 8 bases from J, the junction kept 11 bases outside the gene matches. The germline V gene has CDR1 SGHDN and CDR2 FVKESK. The CDR3 length is 15 residues. The CDR3: CASSRAGTGQSGYTF. In DNA form, the CDR3 reads TGTGCCAGCAGCCGGGCCGGGACAGGGCAGAGCGGCTACACCTTC. Full variable domain (missing parts from reference TRBV14 and TRBJ1-2): EAGVTQFPSHSVIEKGQTVTLRCDPISGHDNLYWYRRVMGKEIKFLLHFVKESKQDESGMPNNRFLAERTGGTYSTLKVQPAELEDSGVYFCASSRAGTGQSGYTFGSGTRLTVV.

To note about this clone: This same CDR3 is encoded by further DNA sequences in the sample. V usage is TRBV2 and J usage is TRBJ2-3; D is unresolved. Trimming shortened V by 6 bases and J by 0 bases, and 4 bases separated the two germline ends. CDR3 length equals 12 residues. Germline CDR1 SNHLY, CDR2 FYNNEI. The CDR3 nucleotides read TGTGCCAGCAGACGGAGCACAGATACGCAGTATTTT. Amino acid sequence: CASRRSTDTQYF.

The chain links TRBV2 to TRBJ1-1, with D maybe TRBD1 (6 bases). Germline V lookup: CDR1 SNHLY, CDR2 FYNNEI. V lost 6 bases, J lost 4 bases, and 15 bases lay in between. The CDR3 is 14 amino acids. The CDR3 loop is CASRIRQESTEAFF. In DNA form, the CDR3 reads TGTGCCAGCAGGATTCGACAGGAGAGCACTGAAGCTTTCTTT. Variable domain in full (rest from reference TRBV2 and TRBJ1-1): EPEVTQTPSHQVTQMGQEVILRCVPISNHLYFYWYRQILGQKVEFLVSFYNNEISEKSEIFDDQFSVERPDGSNFTLKIRSTKLEDSAMYFCASRIRQESTEAFFGQGTRLTVV.

The sample holds a few counts of this clone. The DNA of the CDR3 is TGTGCCAGCAGCTCCCTAGAGCGGAGAGCCTACGAGCAGTACTTC. Translating it yields CASSSLERRAYEQYF. The rearrangement links TRBV11-2 to TRBJ2-7, with a tentative D call TRBD2 (5 bases). The CDR3 has 15 amino acids. The germline V gene has CDR1 SGHAT and CDR2 FQNNGV. The germline V and J ends were trimmed by 4 bases and 2 bases, with 15 bases remaining between them. Looking up the rest from reference TRBV11-2 and TRBJ2-7 gives the full variable domain: EAGVAQSPRYKIIEKRQSVAFWCNPISGHATLYWYQQILGQGPKLLIQFQNNGVVDDSQLPKDRFSAERLKGVDSTLKIQPAKLEDSAVYLCASSSLERRAYEQYFGPGTRLTVT.

This clone was found many times. The rearrangement links TRBV2 to TRBJ2-2; 8 nucleotides agree with TRBD1. V gave up 1 base and J gave up 2 bases; unmatched junction bases: 9. The CDR3 covers 18 residues. The germline V gene encodes CDR1 SNHLY and CDR2 FYNNEI. The CDR3 DNA reads as TGTGCCAGCAGTGAAGGCCGACAGGGGTGGATTAACACCGGGGAGCTGTTTTTT. Translated: CASSEGRQGWINTGELFF.

The chain couples TRBV14 to TRBJ2-2, with TRBD2 matching 10 bases. V lost 4 bases, J lost 3 bases, and 8 bases stayed unmatched. Germline-derived CDR1 and CDR2 are SGHDN and FVKESK. This CDR3 is built from 17 residues. The CDR3 DNA is TGTGCCAGCAGCCTAGTTAGCGGGAGGTCCTACACCGGGGAGCTGTTTTTT. Its protein is CASSLVSGRSYTGELFF.

The chain links TRBV28 to TRBJ1-1; the match to TRBD1 covers 7 bases. This CDR3 comprises 16 residues. V shed 6 bases and J 3 bases; nucleotides not matched to a gene: 13. The germline V gene has CDR1 MDHEN and CDR2 SYDVKM. CDR3 in DNA: TGTGCCAGCAGGCGATCTTACAGGGGAGGTTACACTGAAGCTTTCTTT. This sequence encodes CASRRSYRGGYTEAFF.

V usage is TRBV11-3 and J usage is TRBJ2-5, with 10 bases identical to TRBD2. This CDR3 comprises 15 residues. Per the germline V gene, CDR1 is SGHNT and CDR2 is YENEEA. J gave up 5 bases and V 2 bases, and 5 bases lay outside the gene matches. The CDR3 sequence: CASSLSSGSTETQYF. The CDR3, as DNA: TGTGCCAGCAGCTTATCTAGCGGGAGCACCGAGACCCAGTACTTC.

V and J are TRBV7-6 and TRBJ2-5, with D possibly matching TRBD1 (6 bases). The germline V gene encodes CDR1 SGHVS and CDR2 FNYEAQ. The CDR3 is 13 amino acids. V was trimmed by 8 bases and J by 2 bases, leaving 12 bases between them. The CDR3: CASGTYGQETQYF. As DNA, the CDR3 is TGTGCCAGCGGGACATACGGTCAAGAGACCCAGTACTTC.

The chain is built from TRBV6-1 and TRBJ2-5, with TRBD1 matching 7 bases. The ends lost 7 bases at V and 4 bases at J; junction bases unmatched: 6. The CDR3 sequence is 13 residues long. Germline V CDR1 and CDR2: MNHNS, SASEGT. The DNA for the CDR3 is TGTGCCAGCAAGAAGACAGGGTTAGAGACCCAGTACTTC. Its protein product is CASKKTGLETQYF.

This sequence joins TRBV6-4 and TRBJ2-3, with 9 bases matching TRBD1. V shed 10 bases and J 1 base; nucleotides not matched to a gene: 21. The CDR3 has 19 amino acids. Germline CDR1 is MRHNA and CDR2 is SNTAGT. The CDR3 spells CANKKQGAGSSVGTDTQYF. CDR3 coding DNA: TGTGCCAACAAGAAACAGGGGGCAGGGTCCTCCGTGGGCACAGATACGCAGTATTTT.

The chain couples TRBV29-1 to TRBJ2-5, with D perhaps given as TRBD1 or TRBD2 (5 bases each). The CDR3 is made up of 13 amino acids. Trimming removed 6 bases from V and 5 bases from J, with 16 bases in between. CDR1 and CDR2 from the germline V gene are SQVTM and ANQGSEA. CDR3 in DNA: TGCAGCGTCGGGGCGGAGCGCCGGGAGACCCAGTACTTC. It specifies CSVGAERRETQYF.